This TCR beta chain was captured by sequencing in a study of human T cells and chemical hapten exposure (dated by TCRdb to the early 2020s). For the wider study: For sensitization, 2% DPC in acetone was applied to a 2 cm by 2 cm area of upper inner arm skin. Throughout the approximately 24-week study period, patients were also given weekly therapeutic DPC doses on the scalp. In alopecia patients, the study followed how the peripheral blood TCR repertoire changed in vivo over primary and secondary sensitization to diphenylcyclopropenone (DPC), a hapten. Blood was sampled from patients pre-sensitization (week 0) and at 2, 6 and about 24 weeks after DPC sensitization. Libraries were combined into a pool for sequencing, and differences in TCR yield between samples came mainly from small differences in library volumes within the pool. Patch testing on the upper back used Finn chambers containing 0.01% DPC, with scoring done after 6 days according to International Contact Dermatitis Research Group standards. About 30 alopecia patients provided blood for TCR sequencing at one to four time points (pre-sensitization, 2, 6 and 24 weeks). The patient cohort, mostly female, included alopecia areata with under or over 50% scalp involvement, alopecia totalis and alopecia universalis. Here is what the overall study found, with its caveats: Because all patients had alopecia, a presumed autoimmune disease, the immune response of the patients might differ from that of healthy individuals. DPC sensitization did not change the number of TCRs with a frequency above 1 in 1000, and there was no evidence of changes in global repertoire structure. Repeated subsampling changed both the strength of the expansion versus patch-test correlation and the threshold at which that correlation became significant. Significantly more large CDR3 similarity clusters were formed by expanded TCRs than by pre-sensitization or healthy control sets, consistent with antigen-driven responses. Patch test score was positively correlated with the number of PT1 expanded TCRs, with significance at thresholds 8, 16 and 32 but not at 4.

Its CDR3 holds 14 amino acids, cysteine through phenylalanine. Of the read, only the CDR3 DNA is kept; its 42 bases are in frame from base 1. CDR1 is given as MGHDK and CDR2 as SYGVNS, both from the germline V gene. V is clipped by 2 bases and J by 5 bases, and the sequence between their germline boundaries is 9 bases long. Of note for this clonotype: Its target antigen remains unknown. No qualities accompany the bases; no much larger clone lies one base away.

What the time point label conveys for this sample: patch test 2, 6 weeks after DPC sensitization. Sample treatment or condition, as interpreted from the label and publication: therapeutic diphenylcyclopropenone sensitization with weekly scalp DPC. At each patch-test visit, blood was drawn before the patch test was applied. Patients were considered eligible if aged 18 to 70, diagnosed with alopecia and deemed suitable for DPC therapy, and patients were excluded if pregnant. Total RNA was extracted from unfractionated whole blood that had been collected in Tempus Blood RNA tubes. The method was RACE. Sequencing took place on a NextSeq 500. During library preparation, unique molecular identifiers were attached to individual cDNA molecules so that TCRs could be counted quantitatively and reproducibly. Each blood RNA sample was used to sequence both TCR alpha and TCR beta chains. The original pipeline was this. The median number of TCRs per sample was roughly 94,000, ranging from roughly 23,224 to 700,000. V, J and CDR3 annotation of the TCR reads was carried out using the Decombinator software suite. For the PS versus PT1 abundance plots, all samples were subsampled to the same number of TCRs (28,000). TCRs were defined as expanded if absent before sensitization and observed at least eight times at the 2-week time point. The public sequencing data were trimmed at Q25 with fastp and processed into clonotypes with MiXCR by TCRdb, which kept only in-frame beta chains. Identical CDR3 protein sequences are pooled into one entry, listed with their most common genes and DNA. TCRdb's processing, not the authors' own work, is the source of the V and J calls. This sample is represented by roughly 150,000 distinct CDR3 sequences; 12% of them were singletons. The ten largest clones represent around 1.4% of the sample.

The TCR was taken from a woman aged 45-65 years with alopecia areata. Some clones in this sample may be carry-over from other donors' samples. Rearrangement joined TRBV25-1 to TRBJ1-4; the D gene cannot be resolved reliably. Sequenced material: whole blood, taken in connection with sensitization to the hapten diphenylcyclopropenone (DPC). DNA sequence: TGTGCCAGCAGTGAACTCGGCGGAAATGAAAAACTGTTTTTT. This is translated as CASSELGGNEKLFF.